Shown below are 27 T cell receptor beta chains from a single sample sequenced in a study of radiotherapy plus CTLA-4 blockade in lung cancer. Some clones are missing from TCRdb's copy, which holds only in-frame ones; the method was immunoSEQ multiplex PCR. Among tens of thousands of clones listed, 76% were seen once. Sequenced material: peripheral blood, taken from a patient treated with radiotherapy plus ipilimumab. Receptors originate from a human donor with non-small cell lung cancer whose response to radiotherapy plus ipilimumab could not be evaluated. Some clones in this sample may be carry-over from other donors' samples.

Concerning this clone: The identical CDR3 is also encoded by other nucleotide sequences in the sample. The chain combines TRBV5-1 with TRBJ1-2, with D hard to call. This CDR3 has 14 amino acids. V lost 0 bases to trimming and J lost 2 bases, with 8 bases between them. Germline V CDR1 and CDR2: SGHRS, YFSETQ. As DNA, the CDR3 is TGCGCCAGCAGCTTGGACAGCCCGAACTATGGCTACACCTTC. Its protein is CASSLDSPNYGYTF. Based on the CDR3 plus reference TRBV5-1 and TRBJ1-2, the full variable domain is KAGVTQTPRYLIKTRGQQVTLSCSPISGHRSVSWYQQTPGQGLQFLFEYFSETQRNKGNFPGRFSGRQFSNSRSEMNVSTLELGDSALYLCASSLDSPNYGYTFGSGTRLTVV.

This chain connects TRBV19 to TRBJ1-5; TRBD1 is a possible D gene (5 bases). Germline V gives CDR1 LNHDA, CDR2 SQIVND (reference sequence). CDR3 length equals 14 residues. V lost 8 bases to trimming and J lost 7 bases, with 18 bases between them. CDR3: CASEGRAGNQPQHF. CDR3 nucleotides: TGTGCCAGTGAGGGGAGGGCAGGGAACCAGCCCCAGCATTTT.

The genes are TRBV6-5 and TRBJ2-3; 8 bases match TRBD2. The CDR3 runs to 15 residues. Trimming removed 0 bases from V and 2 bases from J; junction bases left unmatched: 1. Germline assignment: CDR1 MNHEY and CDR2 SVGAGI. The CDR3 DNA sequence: TGTGCCAGCAGTTACTCGCGGGGGGACACAGATACGCAGTATTTT. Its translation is CASSYSRGDTDTQYF.

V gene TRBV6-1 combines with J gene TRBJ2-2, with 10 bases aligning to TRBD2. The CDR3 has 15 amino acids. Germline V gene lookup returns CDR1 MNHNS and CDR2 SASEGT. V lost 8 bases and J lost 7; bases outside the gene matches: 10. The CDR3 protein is CASGWVSGGSGELFF. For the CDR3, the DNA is TGTGCCAGCGGATGGGTTAGCGGGGGGAGCGGGGAGCTGTTTTTT.

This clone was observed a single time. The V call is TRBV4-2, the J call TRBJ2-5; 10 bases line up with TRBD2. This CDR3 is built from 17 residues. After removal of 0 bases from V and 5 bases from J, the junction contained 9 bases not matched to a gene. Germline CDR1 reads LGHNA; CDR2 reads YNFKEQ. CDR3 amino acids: CASSQDPASGGGETQYF. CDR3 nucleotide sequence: TGTGCCAGCAGCCAAGATCCAGCTAGCGGGGGTGGGGAGACCCAGTACTTC.

The CDR3 nucleotides read TGCGCCAGCAGCCTCGTGGCAGATAGCAATCAGCCCCAGCATTTT. Its protein is CASSLVADSNQPQHF. The V gene is TRBV5-1, the J gene TRBJ1-5; the D is unclear. Germline CDR1 reads SGHRS; CDR2 reads YFSETQ. This CDR3 comprises 15 residues. The V gene lost 4 bases and the J gene lost 0 bases, with 11 bases spanning the gap.

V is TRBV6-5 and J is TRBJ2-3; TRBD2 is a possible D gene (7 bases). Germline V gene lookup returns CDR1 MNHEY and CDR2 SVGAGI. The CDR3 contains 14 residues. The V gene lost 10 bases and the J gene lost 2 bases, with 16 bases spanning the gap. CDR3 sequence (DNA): TGTGCCACGGGGCGGGGGCTGTTCACAGATACGCAGTATTTT. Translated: CATGRGLFTDTQYF.

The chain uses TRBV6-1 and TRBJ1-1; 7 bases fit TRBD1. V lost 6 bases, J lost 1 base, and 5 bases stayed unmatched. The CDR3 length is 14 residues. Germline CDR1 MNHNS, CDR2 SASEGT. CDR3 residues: CASRDRKANTEAFF. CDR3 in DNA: TGTGCCAGCAGGGACAGGAAGGCGAACACTGAAGCTTTCTTT.

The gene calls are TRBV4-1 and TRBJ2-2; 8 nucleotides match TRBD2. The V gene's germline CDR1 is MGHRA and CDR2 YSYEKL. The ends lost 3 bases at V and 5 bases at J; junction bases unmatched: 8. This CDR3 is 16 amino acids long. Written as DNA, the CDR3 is TGCGCCAGCAGCCATTCCGCGGGGGGCAGGACCGGGGAGCTGTTTTTT. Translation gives CASSHSAGGRTGELFF.

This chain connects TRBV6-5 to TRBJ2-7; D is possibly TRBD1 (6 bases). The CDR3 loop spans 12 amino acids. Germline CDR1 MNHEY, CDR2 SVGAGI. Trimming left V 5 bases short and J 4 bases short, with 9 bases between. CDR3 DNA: TGTGCCAGCAGTGACAGGTCTTACGAGCAGTACTTC. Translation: CASSDRSYEQYF.

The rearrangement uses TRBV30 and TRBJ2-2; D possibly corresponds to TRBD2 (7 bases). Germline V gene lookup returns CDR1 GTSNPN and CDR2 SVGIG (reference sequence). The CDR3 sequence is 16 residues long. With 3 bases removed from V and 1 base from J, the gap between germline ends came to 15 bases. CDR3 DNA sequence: TGTGCCTGGAGAAGGGAGGGGGTAGTGAACACCGGGGAGCTGTTTTTT. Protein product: CAWRREGVVNTGELFF. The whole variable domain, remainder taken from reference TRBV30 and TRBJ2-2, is SQTIHQWPATLVQPVGSPLSLECTVEGTSNPNLYWYRQAAGRGLQLLFYSVGIGQISSEVPQNLSASRPQDRQFILSSKKLLLSDSGFYLCAWRREGVVNTGELFFGEGSRLTVL.

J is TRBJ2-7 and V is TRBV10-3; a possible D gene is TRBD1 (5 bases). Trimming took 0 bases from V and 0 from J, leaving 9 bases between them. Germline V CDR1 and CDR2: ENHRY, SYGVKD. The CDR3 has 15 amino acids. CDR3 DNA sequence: TGTGCCATCAGTGAGTCAGGGGCTTCCTCCTACGAGCAGTACTTC. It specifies CAISESGASSYEQYF.

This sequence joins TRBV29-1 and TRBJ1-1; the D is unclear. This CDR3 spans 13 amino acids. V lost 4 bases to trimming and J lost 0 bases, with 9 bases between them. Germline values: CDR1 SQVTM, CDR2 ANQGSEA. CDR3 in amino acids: CSVADNLNTEAFF. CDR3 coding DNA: TGCAGCGTTGCCGACAACTTGAACACTGAAGCTTTCTTT.

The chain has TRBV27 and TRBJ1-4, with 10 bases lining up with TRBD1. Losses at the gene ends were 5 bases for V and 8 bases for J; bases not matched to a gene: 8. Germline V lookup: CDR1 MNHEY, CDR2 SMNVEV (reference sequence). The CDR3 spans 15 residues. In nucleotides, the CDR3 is TGTGCCAGCAGTACACAGGACAGGGGGACCGAAAAACTGTTTTTT. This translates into CASSTQDRGTEKLFF.

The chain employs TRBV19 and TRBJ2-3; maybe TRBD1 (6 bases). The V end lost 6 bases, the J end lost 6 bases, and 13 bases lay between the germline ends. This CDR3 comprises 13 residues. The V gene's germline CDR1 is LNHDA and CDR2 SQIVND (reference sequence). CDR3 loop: CASRPRRGDTQYF. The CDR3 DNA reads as TGTGCCAGTAGGCCTCGAAGGGGGGATACGCAGTATTTT.

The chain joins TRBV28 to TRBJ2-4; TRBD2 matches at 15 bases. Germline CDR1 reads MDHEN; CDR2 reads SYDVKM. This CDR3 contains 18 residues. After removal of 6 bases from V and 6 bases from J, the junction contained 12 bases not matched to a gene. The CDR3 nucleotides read TGTGCCAGCAGGTCCCCCGGGACTAGCGGGGGGAGGGGAAACATTCAGTACTTC. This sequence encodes CASRSPGTSGGRGNIQYF.

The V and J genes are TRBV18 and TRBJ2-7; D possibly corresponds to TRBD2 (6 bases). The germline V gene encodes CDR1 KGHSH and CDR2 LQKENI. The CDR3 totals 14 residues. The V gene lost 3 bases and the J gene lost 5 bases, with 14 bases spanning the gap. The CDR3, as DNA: TGTGCCAGCTCACCGGGGACTGGCCGGAACGAGCAGTACTTC. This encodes CASSPGTGRNEQYF.

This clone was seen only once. The CDR3 protein is CASSPGLVGGELFF. In DNA form, the CDR3 reads TGTGCCAGCTCCCCGGGACTAGTTGGCGGGGAGCTGTTTTTT. The rearrangement links TRBV18 to TRBJ2-2, with 8 bases aligning to TRBD2. The germline V gene encodes CDR1 KGHSH and CDR2 LQKENI. The CDR3 is made up of 14 amino acids. V shed 6 bases, J shed 7 bases, and the junction held 7 bases outside the gene matches.

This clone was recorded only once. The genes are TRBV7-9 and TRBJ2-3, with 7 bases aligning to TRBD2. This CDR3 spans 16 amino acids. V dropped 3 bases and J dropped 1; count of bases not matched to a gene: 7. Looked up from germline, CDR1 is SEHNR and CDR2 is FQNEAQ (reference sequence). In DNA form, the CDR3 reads TGTGCCAGCAGCTTGCTCGGGGGGTCCCGCACAGATACGCAGTATTTT. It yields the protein CASSLLGGSRTDTQYF.

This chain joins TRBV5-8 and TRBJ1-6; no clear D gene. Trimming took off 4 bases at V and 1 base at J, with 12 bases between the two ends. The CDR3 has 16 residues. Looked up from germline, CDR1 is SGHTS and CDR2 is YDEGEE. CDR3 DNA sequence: TGTGCCAGCAGCCGTCGTGGAGGATCCTATAATTCACCCCTCCACTTT. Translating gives CASSRRGGSYNSPLHF.

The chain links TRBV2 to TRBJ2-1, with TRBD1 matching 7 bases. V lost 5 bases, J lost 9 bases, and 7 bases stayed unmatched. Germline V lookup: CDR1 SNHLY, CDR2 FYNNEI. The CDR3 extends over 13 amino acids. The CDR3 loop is CASSFATGVEQFF. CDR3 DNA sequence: TGTGCCAGCAGTTTTGCCACAGGGGTTGAGCAGTTCTTC.

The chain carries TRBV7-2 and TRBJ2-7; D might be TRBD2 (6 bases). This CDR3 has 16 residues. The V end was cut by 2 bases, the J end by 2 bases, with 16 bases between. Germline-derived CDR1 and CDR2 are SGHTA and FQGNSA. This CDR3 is CASSLKRRAGPYEQYF. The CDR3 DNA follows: TGTGCCAGCAGCTTAAAAAGGCGGGCGGGGCCCTACGAGCAGTACTTC.

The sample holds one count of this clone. The CDR3 nucleotides are TGTGCCAGCAGCTTCCAGGGGGCTAATTCACCCCTCCACTTT. It encodes CASSFQGANSPLHF. The V and J genes are TRBV7-2 and TRBJ1-6; 8 bases map to TRBD1. Looked up from germline, CDR1 is SGHTA and CDR2 is FQGNSA. V was clipped by 3 bases and J by 6 bases; unmatched bases: 1. This CDR3 region has 14 residues. The complete variable domain, with remaining parts taken from reference TRBV7-2 and TRBJ1-6, reads GAGVSQSPSNKVTEKGKDVELRCDPISGHTALYWYRQSLGQGLEFLIYFQGNSAPDKSGLPSDRFSAERTGGSVSTLTIQRTQQEDSAVYLCASSFQGANSPLHFGNGTRLTVT.

CDR3: CASSPTGLGHNEQFF. The CDR3 DNA sequence: TGCGCCAGCAGCCCCACGGGACTGGGACACAATGAGCAGTTCTTC. This rearrangement joins TRBV4-1 to TRBJ2-1, with D perhaps TRBD2 (6 bases). The CDR3 sequence is 15 residues long. Germline loops: CDR1 MGHRA, CDR2 YSYEKL. V dropped 4 bases and J dropped 5 bases, with 15 bases sitting between them.

The CDR3 DNA is TGTGCCAGCTCAAACCTACAGGAATATAATTCACCCCTCCACTTT. Translation: CASSNLQEYNSPLHF. The chain uses TRBV18 and TRBJ1-6, with D possibly TRBD1 on 5 matching bases. The germline V gene encodes CDR1 KGHSH and CDR2 LQKENI. The CDR3 is 15 amino acids. The ends were cut back, 5 bases at V and 4 bases at J, with 12 bases in the middle.

CDR3 DNA sequence: TGTGCCAGCAGCATGACAGTGACCCCCGCCGGGAGGGACGAGCAGTACTTC. Protein sequence: CASSMTVTPAGRDEQYF. V is TRBV2 and J is TRBJ2-7, with TRBD2 identical over 8 bases. Unmatched junction bases numbered 18, after V lost 6 bases and J lost 5 bases. The V gene's germline CDR1 is SNHLY and CDR2 FYNNEI. This CDR3 is built from 17 residues.

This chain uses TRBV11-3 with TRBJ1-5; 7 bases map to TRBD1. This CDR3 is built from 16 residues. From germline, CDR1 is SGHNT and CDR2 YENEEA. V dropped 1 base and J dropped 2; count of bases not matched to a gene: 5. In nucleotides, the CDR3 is TGTGCCAGCAGCTTAGGGGGCAGGGGGGGCAATCAGCCCCAGCATTTT. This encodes CASSLGGRGGNQPQHF.